This T cell receptor beta chain was obtained from a study of T cell responses to AZD1222 COVID-19 vaccine. TCRdb keeps only in-frame clones here, not all; method: immunoSEQ multiplex PCR. Here the sample spans around 100,000 clones, 65% to 85% being singletons. Comments on this clone: Its antigen is unknown.

Study-level findings and limits: In all cases, repertoires were sampled only after the peak T cell response.

Germline CDR1 and CDR2: SGHNT and YYREEE (reference sequence). Trimming took 3 bases from V and 8 from J, leaving 9 bases between them. The CDR3 loop spans 12 amino acids. The rearrangement joins TRBV5-4 to TRBJ2-1; D remains unclear. The starting material was peripheral blood, obtained on day 0 of AZD1222 vaccination. This receptor was taken from an adult in good health. Here the CDR3 DNA reads TGTGCCAGCAGCTCTAAGATGTATGAGCAGTTCTTC. Its translation: CASSSKMYEQFF.